A single sample gave rise to the 15 T cell receptor beta chains below, sequenced in a study of blood T cell repertoires in COVID-19. The table came from immunoSEQ multiplex PCR; TCRdb's copy has only in-frame clones and leaves some out. The table includes more than 200,000 clones, around 86% detected once. The sample comprised PBMCs or T cells enriched from blood (not recorded which). The receptors stem from a man aged 25-45 years in a cohort exposed to, infected with or recovered from COVID-19 (not recorded which).

The V call is TRBV28, the J call TRBJ2-4; 15 bases are shared with TRBD2. This CDR3 spans 13 amino acids. Germline V gene sequence: CDR1 MDHEN, CDR2 SYDVKM. V lost 6 bases, J lost 13 bases, and 4 bases stayed unmatched. This chain's CDR3 is CASRPGLAGGQYF. CDR3 nucleotide sequence: TGTGCCAGCAGGCCGGGACTAGCGGGAGGCCAGTACTTC.

J is TRBJ2-1 and V is TRBV5-6, with a possible D match to TRBD2 (6 bases). The germline V gene encodes CDR1 SGHDT and CDR2 YYEEEE. The CDR3 runs 15 residues. Trimming took off 4 bases at V and 4 bases at J, with 15 bases between the two ends. The CDR3, as DNA: TGTGCCAGCAGCGCTTTTAGCGGAGCATACAATGAGCAGTTCTTC. Translating it yields CASSAFSGAYNEQFF.

The V and J genes are TRBV3-1 (or the pseudogene TRBV3-2) and TRBJ2-7; 7 bases fit TRBD1. V shed 4 bases and J 0 bases; nucleotides not matched to a gene: 6. The CDR3 spans 15 residues. Germline V CDR1 and CDR2: LGHDT, YNNKEL (reference sequence). The CDR3 region is CASSPWTGSSYEQYF. CDR3 DNA sequence: TGTGCCAGCAGCCCTTGGACAGGTAGCTCCTACGAGCAGTACTTC.

The chain employs TRBV19 and TRBJ2-7, with 7 positions matching TRBD1. The CDR3 has 14 residues. Trimming took 5 bases from V and 1 from J; bases not matched to a gene: 5. CDR1 LNHDA and CDR2 SQIVND come from the germline V gene (reference sequence). CDR3 sequence reads: CASSPAQGSYEQYF. CDR3 coding DNA: TGTGCCAGTAGTCCCGCACAGGGGTCCTACGAGCAGTACTTC.

This clone showed up just once. The chain has TRBV24-1 and TRBJ2-2; 10 bases are shared with TRBD2. J was trimmed by 8 bases and V by 1 base; bases with no gene match: 12. The germline V gene encodes CDR1 KGHDR and CDR2 SFDVKD. This CDR3 has 18 residues. This chain's CDR3 is CATSDFQTSGRSFGELFF. Written as DNA, the CDR3 is TGTGCCACCAGTGATTTCCAGACTAGCGGGCGTTCCTTTGGGGAGCTGTTTTTT.

The genes are TRBV5-1 and TRBJ2-1, with TRBD2 identical over 8 bases. The trim removed 5 bases at V and 10 bases at J, leaving 14 bases unmatched. The CDR3 loop spans 15 amino acids. Germline-derived CDR1 and CDR2 are SGHRS and YFSETQ. The CDR3 bases are TGCGCCAGCAGATTCGGGCTAGCGGGCAGTGGGGAGCAGTTCTTC. Encoded protein: CASRFGLAGSGEQFF.

This chain's CDR3 is CASSQGVLAGGPGKDTQYF. CDR3 nucleotides: TGTGCCAGCAGCCAAGGGGTACTAGCGGGAGGGCCAGGCAAAGATACGCAGTATTTT. The V and J genes are TRBV4-2 and TRBJ2-3, with 13 nucleotides matching TRBD2. With 1 base clipped from V and 5 bases from J, the junction kept 12 bases outside the gene matches. The CDR3 consists of 19 residues. Per germline, CDR1 LGHNA and CDR2 YNFKEQ.

The rearrangement joins TRBV6-5 to TRBJ2-3; D remains unclear. Germline V gene data show CDR1 as MNHEY and CDR2 as SVGAGI. The CDR3 has 14 amino acids. Trimming stripped 7 bases from V and 1 base from J, with 12 bases between. CDR3 nucleotide sequence: TGTGCCAGCAACTCCGCGAAGCGCACAGATACGCAGTATTTT. Translating it yields CASNSAKRTDTQYF.

This clone was seen a single time. The chain carries TRBV7-3 and TRBJ1-2, with a tentative D call TRBD1 (5 bases). Per germline, CDR1 SGHTA and CDR2 FQGTGA. The length of the CDR3 is 14 residues. With 5 bases removed from V and 7 bases from J, the gap between germline ends came to 17 bases. The CDR3: CASSPGPIGGGYTF. CDR3 bases: TGTGCCAGCAGCCCCGGACCAATCGGGGGTGGCTACACCTTC.

The gene calls are TRBV18 and TRBJ2-2; 11 positions agree with TRBD2. Per the germline V gene, CDR1 is KGHSH and CDR2 is LQKENI. The trim removed 0 bases at V and 6 bases at J, leaving 6 bases unmatched. This CDR3 is 17 amino acids long. The CDR3 coding sequence is TGTGCCAGCTCACCACCGCGGCTAGCGGGAGGCCCCGGGGAGCTGTTTTTT. Its translation: CASSPPRLAGGPGELFF.

The chain links TRBV29-1 to TRBJ2-3, with D possibly TRBD1 on 6 matching bases. Trimming left V 5 bases short and J 2 bases short, with 20 bases between. The V gene's germline CDR1 is SQVTM and CDR2 ANQGSEA. This CDR3 is 16 amino acids long. CDR3 nucleotide sequence: TGCAGCGTTCCAAATCGACAGGCCCGAAACACAGATACGCAGTATTTT. Translating it yields CSVPNRQARNTDTQYF.

The chain employs TRBV7-3 and TRBJ2-7; 9 bases map to TRBD2. The CDR3 contains 15 residues. The V gene end was trimmed by 0 bases and the J gene end by 6 bases; junction bases not matched to a gene: 6. Germline V gene sequence: CDR1 SGHTA, CDR2 FQGTGA. Here the CDR3 reads CASSLTAGGQVEQYF. The CDR3 nucleotides are TGTGCCAGCAGCTTAACGGCGGGAGGGCAAGTCGAGCAGTACTTC.

In this sample, this clone turned up once. This sequence joins TRBV5-4 and TRBJ2-1, with 11 bases aligning to TRBD2. CDR1 is SGHNT and CDR2 is YYREEE in the germline V gene (reference sequence). The junction had 4 bases not matched to a gene; V was cut back by 5 bases and J by 3 bases. This CDR3 is 15 amino acids long. CDR3 coding DNA: TGTGCCAGCAGTTCCGGGACTAGCGGCTACAATGAGCAGTTCTTC. As protein: CASSSGTSGYNEQFF. Filled out from reference TRBV5-4 and TRBJ2-1, the complete variable domain reads ETGVTQSPTHLIKTRGQQVTLRCSSQSGHNTVSWYQQALGQGPQFIFQYYREEENGRGNFPPRFSGLQFPNYSSELNVNALELDDSALYLCASSSGTSGYNEQFFGPGTRLTVL.

The V call is TRBV4-1, the J call TRBJ1-4; unclear D gene. V was shortened by 1 base and J by 5 bases, with 11 bases between the two germline ends. Germline V gene lookup returns CDR1 MGHRA and CDR2 YSYEKL. This CDR3 has 15 residues. The CDR3 region has the DNA TGCGCCAGCAGCCAAGGGAGGGCCGGGAATGAAAAACTGTTTTTT. It yields the protein CASSQGRAGNEKLFF.

The J gene is TRBJ2-3, the V gene TRBV7-9; 10 positions agree with TRBD2. Unmatched junction bases numbered 9, after V lost 2 bases and J lost 4 bases. This CDR3 has 17 amino acids. The germline V gene encodes CDR1 SEHNR and CDR2 FQNEAQ (reference sequence). The CDR3 reads CASSLSSGRLFSDTQYF. The CDR3 DNA follows: TGTGCCAGCAGCTTATCTAGCGGGAGATTGTTCTCAGATACGCAGTATTTT.